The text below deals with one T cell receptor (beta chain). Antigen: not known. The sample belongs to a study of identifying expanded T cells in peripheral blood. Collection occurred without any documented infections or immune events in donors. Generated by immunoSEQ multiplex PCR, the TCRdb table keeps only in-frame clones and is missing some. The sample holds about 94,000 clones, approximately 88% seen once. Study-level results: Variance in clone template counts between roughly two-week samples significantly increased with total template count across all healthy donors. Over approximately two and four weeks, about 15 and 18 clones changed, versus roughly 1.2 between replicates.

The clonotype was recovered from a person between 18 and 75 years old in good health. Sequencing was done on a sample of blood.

The CDR3 region has the DNA TGTGCCAGCAGTTACTACAACGAGCAGTACTTC. The encoded protein is CASSYYNEQYF. The chain joins TRBV6-5 to TRBJ2-7; D remains unclear. This CDR3 is built from 11 residues. The V gene lost 1 base and the J gene lost 5 bases, with 3 bases spanning the gap. Germline values: CDR1 MNHEY, CDR2 SVGAGI.